This T cell receptor (beta chain) was retrieved from a study of CD8+ T cells in alopecia areata. Study summary: Severity among treated patients was scored by the percentage of scalp area affected. Study-wide results and caveats: Baseline CD8+ expansion's link to response remains uncertain, as there was one nonresponder.

There are a few counts of this clone. Its antigen is as yet unknown. V was trimmed by 7 bases and J by 4 bases, leaving 18 bases between them. The CDR3 consists of 15 residues. Germline V gives CDR1 ENHRY, CDR2 SYGVKD. Treatment meaning: oral pan-JAK inhibitor, 5-10 mg twice daily. Using a FACSAria, the CD4+ and CD8+ T cells were sorted from the PBMCs. Extraction and reverse transcription of RNA yielded cDNA as the sequencing template. Libraries were prepared by immunoSEQ multiplex PCR; TCRdb keeps only in-frame clonotypes and omits some of them. Of more than 150,000 clones in the sample, roughly 62% are singletons; the top ten hold roughly 13%.

This material consisted of CD8+ T cells sorted from blood, taken at week 24, from a patient treated with tofacitinib. The V and J genes are TRBV10-3 and TRBJ2-3; maybe TRBD1 (5 bases). The sequence derives from a human donor with alopecia areata. In nucleotides, the CDR3 is TGTGCCATCAACCCGGGTACAAGGGGTGCAGATACGCAGTATTTT. Translation gives CAINPGTRGADTQYF.